The subject of this entry is one TCR beta chain. The antigen it binds to is not known. Within one base of it there is no much larger clone, and no base qualities were kept. The sequencing machine was an Illumina HiSeq 1500. In-frame beta chains were kept once TCRdb had trimmed the public reads at Q25 with fastp and called clones with MiXCR. For every CDR3 protein sequence, its rows merge into one entry that carries the most common genes and DNA. A total of under 300,000 distinct CDR3 sequences appear in this sample, 20% to 25% of them only once. The biggest ten clones account for roughly 19% of the sample. The source of the sample is a study of T cell repertoires in cytomegalovirus infection (dated by TCRdb to the late 2010s). Some background on the complete study: Recently identified HLA-C-restricted CMV epitopes, whose presentation resists viral immunomodulation, were targeted by peptide stimulations together with well-studied HLA-B-restricted epitopes. Because public TCR beta signatures pointed to carriage of CMV infection together with the matching HLA type, the HLA type of each donor mattered for the analysis.

General study outcomes and caveats: The ex vivo response was dominated by HLA-C-restricted CMV-specific TCR beta clonotypes, and the single most frequent clonotype in two of eight donors was supplied by these HLA-C-restricted clonotypes. Carriers of CMV infection plus the relevant HLA type were discriminated by the cumulative frequency of public TCR beta family members in the study cohort and in an independent approximately 360-donor cohort.

The treatment or condition tag for this specimen amounts to: in vitro stimulation with specific CMV peptide epitopes to enrich CMV-specific T cells. This specimen consisted of cultured PBMCs, obtained from culture after CMV antigen stimulation. The receptor was derived from a human donor in good health (CMV status not recorded). Some clones in this sample may be carry-over from other donors' samples.

Here is the DNA: TGTGCCAGCAGAATCAGGGTCACTGAAGCTTTCTTT. The resulting protein is CASRIRVTEAFF. Here the chain combines TRBV12-3 or TRBV12-4 and TRBJ1-1, with a tentative D gene TRBD1 over 5 matching bases. V lost 6 bases and J lost 4 bases; the stretch between them is 9 bases long. The CDR3 sequence holds 12 residues, the cysteine and phenylalanine included. Only the CDR3 DNA stays, 36 bases, in frame from base 1.